This T cell receptor (beta chain) appears in the sequencing data of a study of response to subunit inactivated influenza vaccine. Each CDR3 protein is one row after TCRdb ran MiXCR on the RT-PCR reads. The profile covers around 520,000 distinct CDR3 sequences, with about 10% appearing a single time and approximately 10% taken by the ten largest. V was cut by 4 bases and J by 6 bases, with 17 bases left in between. Germline CDR1 reads SGHRS; CDR2 reads YFSETQ. The CDR3 is made up of 15 amino acids. Note on this clonotype: What it binds is unknown.

Study-wide results and limits: Authors suggested that a seasonal influenza vaccination recruits few new T cells each time.

The receptor comes from a man aged 45 to 65 who received an inactivated influenza vaccine. The input for sequencing was PBMCs from blood, taken on the day of vaccination. The chain links TRBV5-1 to TRBJ2-1, with a possible D match to TRBD1 (6 bases). CDR3 residues: CASSHMGANSNEQFF. The CDR3 DNA is TGCGCCAGCAGCCATATGGGGGCAAATAGCAATGAGCAGTTCTTC.